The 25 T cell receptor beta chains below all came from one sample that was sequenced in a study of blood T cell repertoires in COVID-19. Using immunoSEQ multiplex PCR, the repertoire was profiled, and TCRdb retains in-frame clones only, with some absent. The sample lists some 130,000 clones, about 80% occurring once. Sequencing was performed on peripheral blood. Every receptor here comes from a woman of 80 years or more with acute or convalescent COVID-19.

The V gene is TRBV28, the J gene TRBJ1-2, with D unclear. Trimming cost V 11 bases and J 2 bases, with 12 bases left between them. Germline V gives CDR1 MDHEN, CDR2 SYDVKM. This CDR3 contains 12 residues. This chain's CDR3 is CAGGRGNYGYTF. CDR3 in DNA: TGTGCCGGCGGGCGAGGGAACTATGGCTACACCTTC.

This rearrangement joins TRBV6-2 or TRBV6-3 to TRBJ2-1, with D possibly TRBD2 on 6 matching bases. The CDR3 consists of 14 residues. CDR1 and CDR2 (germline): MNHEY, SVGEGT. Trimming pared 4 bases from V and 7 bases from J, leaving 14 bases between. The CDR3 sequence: CASSFGGPFNEQFF. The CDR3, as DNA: TGTGCCAGCAGTTTCGGGGGACCGTTTAATGAGCAGTTCTTC.

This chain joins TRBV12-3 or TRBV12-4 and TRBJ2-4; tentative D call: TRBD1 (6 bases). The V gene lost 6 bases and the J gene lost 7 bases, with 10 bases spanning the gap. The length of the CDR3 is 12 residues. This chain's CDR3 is CASSSDRNIQYF. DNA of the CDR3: TGTGCCAGCAGCTCCGACAGGAACATTCAGTACTTC.

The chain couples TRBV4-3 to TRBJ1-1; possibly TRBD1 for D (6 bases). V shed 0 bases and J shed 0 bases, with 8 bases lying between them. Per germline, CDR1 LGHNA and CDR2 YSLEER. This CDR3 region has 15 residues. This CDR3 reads CASSQEWGLNTEAFF. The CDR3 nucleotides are TGCGCCAGCAGCCAAGAGTGGGGGCTGAACACTGAAGCTTTCTTT.

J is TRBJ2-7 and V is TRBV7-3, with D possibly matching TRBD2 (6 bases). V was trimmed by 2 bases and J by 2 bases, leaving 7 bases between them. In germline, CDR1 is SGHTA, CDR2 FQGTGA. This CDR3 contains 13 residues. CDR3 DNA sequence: TGTGCCAGCAGCTTAGGGGAGGCCTACGAGCAGTACTTC. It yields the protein CASSLGEAYEQYF.

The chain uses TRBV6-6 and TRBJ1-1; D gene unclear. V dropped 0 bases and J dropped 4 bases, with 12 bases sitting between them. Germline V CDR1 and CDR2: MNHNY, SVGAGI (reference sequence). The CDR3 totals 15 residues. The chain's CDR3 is CASSYSGGSGTEAFF. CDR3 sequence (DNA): TGTGCCAGCAGTTACTCGGGAGGGAGTGGCACTGAAGCTTTCTTT.

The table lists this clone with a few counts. The DNA for the CDR3 is TGTGCCAGCAGCTCCCGGGTTGACTATGGCTACACCTTC. This translates into CASSSRVDYGYTF. The gene calls are TRBV5-4 and TRBJ1-2; D is unresolved. V lost 3 bases and J lost 3, with 9 bases in between. The CDR3 runs to 13 residues. CDR1 and CDR2 from the germline V gene are SGHNT and YYREEE (reference sequence).

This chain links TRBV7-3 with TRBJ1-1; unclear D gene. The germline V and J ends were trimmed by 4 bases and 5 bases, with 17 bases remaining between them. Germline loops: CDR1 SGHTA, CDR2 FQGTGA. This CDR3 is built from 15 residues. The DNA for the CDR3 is TGTGCCAGCAGCTCCTCAGTGGGCACAGCTACTGAAGCTTTCTTT. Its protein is CASSSSVGTATEAFF.

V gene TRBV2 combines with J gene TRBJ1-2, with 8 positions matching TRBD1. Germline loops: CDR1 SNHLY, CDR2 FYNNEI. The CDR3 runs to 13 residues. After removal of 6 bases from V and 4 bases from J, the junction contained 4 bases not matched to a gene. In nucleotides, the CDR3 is TGTGCCAGCAGGTTGGGACAGGTCTATGGCTACACCTTC. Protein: CASRLGQVYGYTF.

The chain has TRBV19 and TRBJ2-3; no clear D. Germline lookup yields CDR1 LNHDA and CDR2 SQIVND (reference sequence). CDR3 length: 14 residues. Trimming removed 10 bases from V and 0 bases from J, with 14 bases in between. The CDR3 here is CATKSPGSTDTQYF. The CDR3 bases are TGTGCCACTAAGAGCCCGGGTAGCACAGATACGCAGTATTTT.

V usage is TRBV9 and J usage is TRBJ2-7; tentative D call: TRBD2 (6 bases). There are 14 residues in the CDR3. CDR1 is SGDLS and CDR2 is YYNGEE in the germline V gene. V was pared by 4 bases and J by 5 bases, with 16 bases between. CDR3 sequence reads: CASSQRWASDEQYF. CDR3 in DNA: TGTGCCAGCAGCCAGCGGTGGGCTAGCGACGAGCAGTACTTC. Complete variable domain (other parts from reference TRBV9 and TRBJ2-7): DSGVTQTPKHLITATGQRVTLRCSPRSGDLSVYWYQQSLDQGLQFLIQYYNGEERAKGNILERFSAQQFPDLHSELNLSSLELGDSALYFCASSQRWASDEQYFGPGTRLTVT.

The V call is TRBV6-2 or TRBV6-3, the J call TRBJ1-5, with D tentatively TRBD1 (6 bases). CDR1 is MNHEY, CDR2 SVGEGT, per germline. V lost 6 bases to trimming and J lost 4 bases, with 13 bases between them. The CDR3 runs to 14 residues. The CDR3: CASSRTALNQPQHF. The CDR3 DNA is TGTGCCAGCAGCCGGACAGCTCTTAATCAGCCCCAGCATTTT.

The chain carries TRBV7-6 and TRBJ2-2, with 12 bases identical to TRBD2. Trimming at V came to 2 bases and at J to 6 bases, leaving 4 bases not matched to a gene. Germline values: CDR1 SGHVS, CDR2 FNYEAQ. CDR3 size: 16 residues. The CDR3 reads CASSLLASGGAGELFF. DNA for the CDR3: TGTGCCAGCAGCTTACTGGCTAGCGGGGGGGCCGGGGAGCTGTTTTTT.

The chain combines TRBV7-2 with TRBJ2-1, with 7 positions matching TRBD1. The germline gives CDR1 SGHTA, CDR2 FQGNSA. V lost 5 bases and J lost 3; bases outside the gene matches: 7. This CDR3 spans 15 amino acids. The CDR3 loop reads CASSPQQGVYNEQFF. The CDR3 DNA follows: TGTGCCAGCAGCCCACAGCAGGGGGTCTACAATGAGCAGTTCTTC.

CDR3 residues: CASSGYGTEAFF. CDR3 sequence (DNA): TGTGCCAGCAGTGGATACGGGACAGAAGCTTTCTTT. V usage is TRBV25-1 and J usage is TRBJ1-1; the D gene is possibly TRBD1 (6 bases). Trimming pared 4 bases from V and 8 bases from J, leaving 11 bases between. The CDR3 sequence is 12 residues long. Germline CDR1 is MGHDK and CDR2 is SYGVNS.

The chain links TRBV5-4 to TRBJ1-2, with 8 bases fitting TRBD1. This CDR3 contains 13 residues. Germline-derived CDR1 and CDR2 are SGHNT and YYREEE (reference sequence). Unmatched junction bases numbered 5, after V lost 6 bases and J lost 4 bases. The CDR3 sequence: CASIRQGAYGYTF. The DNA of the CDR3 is TGTGCCAGCATTCGGCAGGGGGCCTATGGCTACACCTTC.

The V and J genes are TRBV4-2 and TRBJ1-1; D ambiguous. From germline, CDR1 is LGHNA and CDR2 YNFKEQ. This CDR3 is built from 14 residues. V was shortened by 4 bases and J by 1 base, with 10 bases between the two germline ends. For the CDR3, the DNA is TGTGCCAGCAGCCTTCCTAGAGCGAACACTGAAGCTTTCTTT. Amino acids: CASSLPRANTEAFF.

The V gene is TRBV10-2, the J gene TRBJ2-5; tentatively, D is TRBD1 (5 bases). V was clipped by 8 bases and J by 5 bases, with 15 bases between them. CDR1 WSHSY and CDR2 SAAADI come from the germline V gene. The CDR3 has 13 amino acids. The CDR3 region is CASSPGRGETQYF. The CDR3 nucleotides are TGCGCCAGCTCTCCGGGTAGGGGTGAGACCCAGTACTTC.

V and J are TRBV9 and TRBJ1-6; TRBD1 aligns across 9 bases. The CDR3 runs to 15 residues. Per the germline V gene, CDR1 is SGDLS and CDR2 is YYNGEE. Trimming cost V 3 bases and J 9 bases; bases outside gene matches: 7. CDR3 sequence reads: CASSGSGTGISPLHF. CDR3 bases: TGTGCCAGCAGCGGATCCGGGACAGGGATTTCACCCCTCCACTTT.

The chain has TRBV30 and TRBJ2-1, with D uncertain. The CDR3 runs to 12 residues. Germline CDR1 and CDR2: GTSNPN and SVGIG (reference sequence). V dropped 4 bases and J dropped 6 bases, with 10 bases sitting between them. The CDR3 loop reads CAWNVISNEQFF. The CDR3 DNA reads TGTGCCTGGAACGTGATTAGCAATGAGCAGTTCTTC.

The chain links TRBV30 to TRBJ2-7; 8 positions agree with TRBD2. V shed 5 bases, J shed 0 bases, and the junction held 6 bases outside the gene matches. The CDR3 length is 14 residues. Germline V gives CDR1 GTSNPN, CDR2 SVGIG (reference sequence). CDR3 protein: CAWDRGGSSYEQYF. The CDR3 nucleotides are TGTGCCTGGGACCGCGGGGGGAGCTCCTACGAGCAGTACTTC. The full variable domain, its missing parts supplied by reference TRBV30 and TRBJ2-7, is SQTIHQWPATLVQPVGSPLSLECTVEGTSNPNLYWYRQAAGRGLQLLFYSVGIGQISSEVPQNLSASRPQDRQFILSSKKLLLSDSGFYLCAWDRGGSSYEQYFGPGTRLTVT.

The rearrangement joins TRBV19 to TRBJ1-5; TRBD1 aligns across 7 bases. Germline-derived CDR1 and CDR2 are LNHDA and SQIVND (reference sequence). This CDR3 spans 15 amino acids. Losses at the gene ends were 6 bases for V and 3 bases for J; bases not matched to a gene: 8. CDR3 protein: CASRETGLINQPQHF. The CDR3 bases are TGTGCCAGTAGGGAGACAGGGCTTATCAATCAGCCCCAGCATTTT.

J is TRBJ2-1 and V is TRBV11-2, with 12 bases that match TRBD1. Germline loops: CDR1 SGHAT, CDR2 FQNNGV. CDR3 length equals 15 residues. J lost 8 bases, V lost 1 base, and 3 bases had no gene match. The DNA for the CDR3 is TGTGCCAGCAGCTTAGGGGACAGGGGGCCATATGAGCAGTTCTTC. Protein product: CASSLGDRGPYEQFF.

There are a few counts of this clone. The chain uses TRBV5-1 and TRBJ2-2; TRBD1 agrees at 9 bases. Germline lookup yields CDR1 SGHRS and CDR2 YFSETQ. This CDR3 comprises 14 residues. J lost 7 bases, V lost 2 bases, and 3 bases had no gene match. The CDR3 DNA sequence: TGCGCCAGCAGCTTCGGGACAGGGTTCGGGGAGCTGTTTTTT. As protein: CASSFGTGFGELFF. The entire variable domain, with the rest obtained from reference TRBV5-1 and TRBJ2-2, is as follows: KAGVTQTPRYLIKTRGQQVTLSCSPISGHRSVSWYQQTPGQGLQFLFEYFSETQRNKGNFPGRFSGRQFSNSRSEMNVSTLELGDSALYLCASSFGTGFGELFFGEGSRLTVL.

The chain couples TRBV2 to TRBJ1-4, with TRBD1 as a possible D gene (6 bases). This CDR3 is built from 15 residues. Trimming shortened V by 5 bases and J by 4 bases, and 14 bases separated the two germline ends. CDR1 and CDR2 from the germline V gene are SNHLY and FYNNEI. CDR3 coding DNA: TGTGCCAGCAGTCCCACAGGGCAAAGTAATGAAAAACTGTTTTTT. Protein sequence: CASSPTGQSNEKLFF.